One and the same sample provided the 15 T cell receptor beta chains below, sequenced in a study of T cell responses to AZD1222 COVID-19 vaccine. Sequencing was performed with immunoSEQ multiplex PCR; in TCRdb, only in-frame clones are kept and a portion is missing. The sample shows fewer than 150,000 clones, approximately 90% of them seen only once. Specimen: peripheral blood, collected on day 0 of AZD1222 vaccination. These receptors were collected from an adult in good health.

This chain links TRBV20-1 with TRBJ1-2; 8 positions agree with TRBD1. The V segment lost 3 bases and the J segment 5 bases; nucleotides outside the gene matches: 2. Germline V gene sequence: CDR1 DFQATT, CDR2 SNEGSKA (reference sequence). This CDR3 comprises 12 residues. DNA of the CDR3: TGCAGTGCTAGTACAGGGGGGTATGGCTACACCTTC. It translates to CSASTGGYGYTF.

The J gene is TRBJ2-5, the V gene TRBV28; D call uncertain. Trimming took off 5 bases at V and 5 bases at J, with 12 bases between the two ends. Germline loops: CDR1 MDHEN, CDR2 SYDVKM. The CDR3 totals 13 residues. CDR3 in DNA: TGTGCCAGCAGTGCCCCAAACACCGAGACCCAGTACTTC. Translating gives CASSAPNTETQYF.

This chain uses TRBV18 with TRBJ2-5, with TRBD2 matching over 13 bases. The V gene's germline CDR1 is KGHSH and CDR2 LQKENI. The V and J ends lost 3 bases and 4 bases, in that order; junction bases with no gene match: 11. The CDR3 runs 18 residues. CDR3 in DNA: TGTGCCAGCTCACCGAGGATACTAGCGGGGGGGCGAGGAGAGACCCAGTACTTC. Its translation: CASSPRILAGGRGETQYF. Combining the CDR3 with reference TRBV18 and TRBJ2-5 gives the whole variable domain NAGVMQNPRHLVRRRGQEARLRCSPMKGHSHVYWYRQLPEEGLKFMVYLQKENIIDESGMPKERFSAEFPKEGPSILRIQQVVRGDSAAYFCASSPRILAGGRGETQYFGPGTRLLVL.

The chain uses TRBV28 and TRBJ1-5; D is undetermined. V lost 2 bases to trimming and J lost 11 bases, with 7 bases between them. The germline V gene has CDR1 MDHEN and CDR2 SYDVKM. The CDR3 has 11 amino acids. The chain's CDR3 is CASSLRGAQHF. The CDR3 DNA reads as TGTGCCAGCAGTTTACGAGGAGCCCAGCATTTT.

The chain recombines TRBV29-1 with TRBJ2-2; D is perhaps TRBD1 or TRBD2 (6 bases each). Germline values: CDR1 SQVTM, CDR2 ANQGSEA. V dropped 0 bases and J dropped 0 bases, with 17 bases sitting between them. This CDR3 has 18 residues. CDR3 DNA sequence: TGCAGCGTTGAAGATATCCGGGGGCTTGAGACGAACACCGGGGAGCTGTTTTTT. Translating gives CSVEDIRGLETNTGELFF.

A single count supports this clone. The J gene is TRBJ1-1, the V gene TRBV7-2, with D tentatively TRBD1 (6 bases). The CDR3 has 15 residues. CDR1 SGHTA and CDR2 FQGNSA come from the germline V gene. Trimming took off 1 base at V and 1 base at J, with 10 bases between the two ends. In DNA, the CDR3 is TGTGCCAGCAGCTTAGTGGCAGGGGCGAACACTGAAGCTTTCTTT. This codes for CASSLVAGANTEAFF.

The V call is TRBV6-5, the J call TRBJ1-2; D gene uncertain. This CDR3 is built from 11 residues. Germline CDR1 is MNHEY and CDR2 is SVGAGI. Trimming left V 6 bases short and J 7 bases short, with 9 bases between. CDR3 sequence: CASRVGLGYTF. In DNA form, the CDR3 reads TGTGCCAGCAGGGTAGGACTTGGCTACACCTTC.

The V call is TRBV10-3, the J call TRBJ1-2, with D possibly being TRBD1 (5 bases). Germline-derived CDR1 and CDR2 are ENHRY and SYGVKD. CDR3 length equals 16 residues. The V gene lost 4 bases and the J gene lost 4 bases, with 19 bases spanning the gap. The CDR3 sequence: CAISGDPSGTRYGYTF. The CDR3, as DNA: TGTGCCATCAGTGGCGACCCTTCGGGGACCCGCTATGGCTACACCTTC.

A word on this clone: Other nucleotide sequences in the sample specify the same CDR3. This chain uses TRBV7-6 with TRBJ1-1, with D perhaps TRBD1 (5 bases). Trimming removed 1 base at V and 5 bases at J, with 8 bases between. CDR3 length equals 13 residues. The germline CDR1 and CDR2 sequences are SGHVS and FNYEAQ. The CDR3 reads CASSLGQNTEAFF. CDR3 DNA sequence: TGTGCCAGCAGCTTAGGACAGAATACTGAAGCTTTCTTT.

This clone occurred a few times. CDR3 sequence reads: CASSWGTSDSYEQYF. The CDR3 DNA is TGCGCCAGCAGCTGGGGGACTAGCGACTCCTACGAGCAGTACTTC. This rearrangement joins TRBV5-1 to TRBJ2-7; 10 positions match TRBD2. Germline V lookup: CDR1 SGHRS, CDR2 YFSETQ. The V segment lost 3 bases and the J segment 0 bases; nucleotides outside the gene matches: 3. The CDR3 runs 15 residues.

In DNA, the CDR3 is TGTGCCAGCAGTTACGGGGGGGAACGTTCACCCCTCCACTTT. Protein sequence: CASSYGGERSPLHF. V usage is TRBV6-5 and J usage is TRBJ1-6; perhaps TRBD1 as D (5 bases). The CDR3 extends over 14 amino acids. Germline V gene sequence: CDR1 MNHEY, CDR2 SVGAGI. V lost 2 bases and J 9 bases, leaving 11 bases between the germline ends.

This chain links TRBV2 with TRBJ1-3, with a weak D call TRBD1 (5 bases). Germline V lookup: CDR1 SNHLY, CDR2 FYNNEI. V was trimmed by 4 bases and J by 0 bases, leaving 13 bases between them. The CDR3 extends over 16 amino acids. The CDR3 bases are TGTGCCAGCAGTGCGGAGGGGCAGGACTCTGGAAACACCATATATTTT. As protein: CASSAEGQDSGNTIYF.

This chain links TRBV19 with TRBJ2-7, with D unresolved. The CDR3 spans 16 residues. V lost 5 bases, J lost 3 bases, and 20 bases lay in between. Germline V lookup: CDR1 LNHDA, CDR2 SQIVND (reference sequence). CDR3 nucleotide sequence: TGTGCCAGTAGTGATCAGGATTCCGATTTAGGCTACGAGCAGTACTTC. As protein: CASSDQDSDLGYEQYF.

CDR3 bases: TGTGCCAGCAGCGCCCGACAGGCAACTAATGAAAAACTGTTTTTT. Protein sequence: CASSARQATNEKLFF. The genes are TRBV9 and TRBJ1-4; D might be TRBD1 (6 bases). The CDR3 loop spans 15 amino acids. V shed 3 bases and J shed 0 bases, with 9 bases lying between them. From germline, CDR1 is SGDLS and CDR2 YYNGEE. Full variable domain (missing parts from reference TRBV9 and TRBJ1-4): DSGVTQTPKHLITATGQRVTLRCSPRSGDLSVYWYQQSLDQGLQFLIQYYNGEERAKGNILERFSAQQFPDLHSELNLSSLELGDSALYFCASSARQATNEKLFFGSGTQLSVL.

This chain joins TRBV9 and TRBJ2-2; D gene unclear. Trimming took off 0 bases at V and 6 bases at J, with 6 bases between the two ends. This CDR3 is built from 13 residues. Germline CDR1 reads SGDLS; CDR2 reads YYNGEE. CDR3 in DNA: TGTGCCAGCAGCGTAGCTCCGTCCGGGGAGCTGTTTTTT. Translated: CASSVAPSGELFF.